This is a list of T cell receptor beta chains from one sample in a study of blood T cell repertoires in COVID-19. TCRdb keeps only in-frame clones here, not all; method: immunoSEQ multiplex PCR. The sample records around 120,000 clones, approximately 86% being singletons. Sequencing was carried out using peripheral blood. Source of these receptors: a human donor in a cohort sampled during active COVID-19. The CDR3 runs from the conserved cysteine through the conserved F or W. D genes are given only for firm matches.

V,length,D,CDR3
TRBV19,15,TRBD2,CASSIQAGVGNEQFF
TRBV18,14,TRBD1,CASSPTTGLEPQHF
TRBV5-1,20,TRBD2,CASSLSPVASGSSGANVLTF
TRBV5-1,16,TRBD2,CASSQEGTSSTDTQYF
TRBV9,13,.,CASSVVTRPPAFF
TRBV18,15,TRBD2,CASSLAGGPQETQYF
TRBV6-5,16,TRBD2,CASSYGSGGEPYEQYF
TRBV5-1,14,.,CASSLSGVDTEAFF
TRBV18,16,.,CASSPPKRTMNTEAFF
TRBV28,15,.,CASSLPSSTNQPQHF
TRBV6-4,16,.,CASSDSGASSYNEQFF
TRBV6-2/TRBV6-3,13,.,CASSRRQDGELFF
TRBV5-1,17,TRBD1,CASSLEPDRGLNGELFF
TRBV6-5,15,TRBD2,CASSPWIAGAHEQYF
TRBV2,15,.,CASRRQGQSNQPQHF
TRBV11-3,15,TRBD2,CASSNSGGAGNEQFF
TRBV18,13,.,CASSQGVNTEAFF
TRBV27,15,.,CASSLPPTRGREQYF
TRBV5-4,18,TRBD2,CASSLVGLAGRAQETQYF
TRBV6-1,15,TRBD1,CASSDRTGVNTEAFF
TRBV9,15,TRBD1,CASSSRDSYNQPQHF
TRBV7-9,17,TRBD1,CASSLVVGTGFNWPQHF
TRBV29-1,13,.,CSVSFSGANVLTF
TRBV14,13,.,CASSQYRELGYTF
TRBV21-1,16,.,CASSSWGDTVNYGYTF
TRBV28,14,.,CASRGAGANQPQHF
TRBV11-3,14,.,CASSFRTANEKLFF
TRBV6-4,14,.,CASSQSYRDGGYTF
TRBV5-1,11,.,CASSSLYGYTF
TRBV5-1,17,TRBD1,CASSLDPGQVLAGELFF
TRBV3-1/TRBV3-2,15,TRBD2,CASSKRTSGRYEQYF
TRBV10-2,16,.,CASTGGTRGPNTEAFF
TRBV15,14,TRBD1,CATSREGQASEAFF
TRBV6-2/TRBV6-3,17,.,CASSYSRVVLAGETQYF
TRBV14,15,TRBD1,CASSQSQGALNTQYF
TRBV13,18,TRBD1,CASSLVRTGGAGANVLTF
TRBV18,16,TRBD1,CASSPLGTGGVQPQHF